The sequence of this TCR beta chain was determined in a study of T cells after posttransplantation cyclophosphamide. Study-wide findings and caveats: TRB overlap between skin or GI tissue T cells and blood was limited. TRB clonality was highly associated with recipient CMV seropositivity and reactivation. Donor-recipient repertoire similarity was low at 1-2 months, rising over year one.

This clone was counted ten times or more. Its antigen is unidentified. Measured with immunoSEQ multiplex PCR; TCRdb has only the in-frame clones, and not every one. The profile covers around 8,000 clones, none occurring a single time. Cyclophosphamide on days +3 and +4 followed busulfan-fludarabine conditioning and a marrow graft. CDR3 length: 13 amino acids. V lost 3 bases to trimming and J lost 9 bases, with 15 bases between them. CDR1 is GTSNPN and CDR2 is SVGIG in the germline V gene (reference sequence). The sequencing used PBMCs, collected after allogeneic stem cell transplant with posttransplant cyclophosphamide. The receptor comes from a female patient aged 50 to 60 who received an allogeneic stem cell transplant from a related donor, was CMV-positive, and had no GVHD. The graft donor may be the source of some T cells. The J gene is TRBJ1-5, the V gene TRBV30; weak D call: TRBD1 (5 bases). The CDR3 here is CAWSDDRRLPQHF. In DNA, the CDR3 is TGTGCCTGGAGCGATGACAGAAGGTTGCCCCAGCATTTT.